The rows below give T cell receptor beta chains drawn from one sample of a study of multiple sclerosis patients with progressive multifocal leukoencephalopathy. Assay used: immunoSEQ multiplex PCR; TCRdb lists only in-frame clones, some missing. This sample has tens of thousands of clones, with almost 95% found just once. The source material was PBMCs. The receptors were gathered from a man aged 25 to 45 with multiple sclerosis. Both conserved end residues are part of each CDR3. D genes are given only for firm matches. For some rows the clone size is stated as once, few or many, or as a class when expanded; others skip it.

size,V,J,D,CDR3,DNA
-,TRBV7-2,TRBJ1-5,-,CASSLVQGTQPQHF,TGTGCCAGCAGCTTAGTCCAGGGAACACAGCCCCAGCATTTT
-,TRBV4-1,TRBJ2-7,TRBD2,CASSQSERAGEQYF,TGCGCCAGCAGCCAATCCGAGAGAGCGGGGGAGCAGTACTTC
-,TRBV6-5,TRBJ1-1,-,CASSTRGRYTEAFF,TGTGCCAGCAGCACCAGGGGAAGGTACACTGAAGCTTTCTTT
-,TRBV18,TRBJ2-1,TRBD2,CASSPPMPGLVISYNEQFF,TGTGCCAGCTCACCACCGATGCCGGGACTAGTGATTTCCTACAATGAGCAGTTCTTC
once,TRBV7-2,TRBJ2-7,TRBD2,CASSLSGMTYEQYF,TGTGCCAGCAGCTTAAGCGGGATGACCTACGAGCAGTACTTC
-,TRBV7-9,TRBJ1-2,-,CASSLPRGHYGYTF,TGTGCCAGCAGCTTACCCCGGGGTCACTATGGCTACACCTTC
-,TRBV7-8,TRBJ1-2,-,CASSLDLSGLLSGYTF,TGTGCCAGCAGCTTAGATCTCTCAGGTTTATTGAGTGGCTACACCTTC
-,TRBV7-9,TRBJ2-2,TRBD2,CASSSTSEIGELFF,TGTGCCAGCAGCTCGACTAGCGAGATCGGGGAGCTGTTTTTT
-,TRBV9,TRBJ1-3,TRBD1,CASSDTGQIRGNTIYF,TGTGCCAGCAGCGATACGGGACAGATTAGGGGAAACACCATATATTTT
-,TRBV11-2,TRBJ1-5,TRBD1,CASSWGQGPGPQHF,TGTGCCAGCAGCTGGGGACAGGGCCCAGGGCCCCAGCATTTT
-,TRBV27,TRBJ1-1,-,CASSKTGVNTEAFF,TGTGCCAGCAGTAAGACGGGGGTGAACACTGAAGCTTTCTTT
-,TRBV5-6,TRBJ2-5,-,CASSLRRDTKTQYF,TGTGCCAGCAGCCTGAGGAGGGATACAAAGACCCAGTACTTC
-,TRBV10-3,TRBJ2-1,TRBD2,CATQEPSGIQRDNEQFF,TGTGCCACCCAGGAGCCTAGCGGGATCCAAAGGGACAATGAGCAGTTCTTC
-,TRBV15,TRBJ1-6,-,CATSYEIGSPLHF,TGTGCCACCAGCTACGAAATAGGTTCACCCCTCCACTTT
-,TRBV5-4,TRBJ1-1,-,CASSLNRQNTEAFF,TGTGCCAGCAGCTTAAACAGGCAAAACACTGAAGCTTTCTTT
few,TRBV7-2,TRBJ1-2,-,CASSFNLFYGYTF,TGTGCCAGCAGCTTTAATCTCTTCTATGGCTACACCTTC
-,TRBV6-5,TRBJ2-3,TRBD1,CASSRGQGLSDTQYF,TGTGCCAGCAGCAGAGGACAGGGTCTATCGGATACGCAGTATTTT
-,TRBV4-2,TRBJ2-7,TRBD2,CASSQASGPGYEQYF,TGTGCCAGCAGCCAAGCTAGCGGCCCAGGATACGAGCAGTACTTC
once,TRBV29-1,TRBJ2-3,-,CSVRVSDTQYF,TGCAGCGTGAGGGTATCAGATACGCAGTATTTT
-,TRBV9,TRBJ2-6,-,CAGPANVLTF,TGTGCCGGCCCCGCCAACGTCCTGACTTTC